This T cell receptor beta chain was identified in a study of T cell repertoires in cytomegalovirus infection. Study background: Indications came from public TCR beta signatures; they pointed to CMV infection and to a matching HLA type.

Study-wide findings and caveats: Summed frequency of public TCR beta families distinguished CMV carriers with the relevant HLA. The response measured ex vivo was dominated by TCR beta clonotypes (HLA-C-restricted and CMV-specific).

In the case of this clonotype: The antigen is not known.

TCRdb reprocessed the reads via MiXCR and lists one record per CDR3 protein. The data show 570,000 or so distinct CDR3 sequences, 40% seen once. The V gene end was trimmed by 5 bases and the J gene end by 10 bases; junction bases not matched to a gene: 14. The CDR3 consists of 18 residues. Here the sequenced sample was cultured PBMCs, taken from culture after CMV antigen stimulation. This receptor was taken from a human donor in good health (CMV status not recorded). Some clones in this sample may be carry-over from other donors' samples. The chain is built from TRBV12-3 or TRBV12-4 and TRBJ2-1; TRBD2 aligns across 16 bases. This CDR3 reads CASSGGLAGGSGIGEQFF. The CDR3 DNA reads TGTGCCAGCAGTGGGGGACTAGCGGGAGGGAGTGGAATCGGGGAGCAGTTCTTC.